The sequence of this T cell receptor beta chain was determined in a study of blood T cells in healthy people across ages. The CDR3 loop spans 14 amino acids. The V end lost 3 bases, the J end lost 2 bases, and 11 bases lay between the germline ends. CDR1 is SGHKS and CDR2 is YYEKEE in the germline V gene (reference sequence). Primers used in a second PCR of roughly 6 to 12 cycles were a sample-barcoded 5' primer and a J-beta primer mix. TCRdb analysed the 5' RACE reads with MiXCR anew, one entry per CDR3 protein. Here the sample spans about 810,000 distinct CDR3 sequences, about 37% being singletons. This clonotype was counted only a few times.

Sample: blood. The source of this sequence is a man between 18 and 35 years old in good health. The chain joins TRBV5-5 to TRBJ1-1; TRBD1 is a possible D gene (6 bases). CDR3 bases: TGTGCCAGCAGCTCCAGAGGGGGTAACACTGAAGCTTTCTTT. As protein: CASSSRGGNTEAFF.